This TCR beta chain was retrieved from a study of blood T cell repertoires in COVID-19. Across the study: In each case, the material was cDNA or gDNA derived from T cells, B-cell-depleted T cells, or PBMCs.

Original data processing: Estimated nucleated cell counts came from reference gene primer amplification. Using immunoSEQ multiplex PCR, the repertoire was profiled, and TCRdb retains in-frame clones only, with some absent. V, J and clone size were drawn from that table, and D and trimming were deduced from the DNA. The sample has around 75,000 clones; roughly 91% are singletons. Germline CDR1 and CDR2: LNHDA and SQIVND (reference sequence). CDR3 size: 15 residues. V shed 5 bases, J shed 3 bases, and the junction held 9 bases outside the gene matches. This sequence originates from a man aged 60 to 69 with acute or convalescent COVID-19. Sequencing used peripheral blood. V and J are TRBV19 and TRBJ2-7, with 8 bases matching TRBD1. This CDR3 is CASSLRGQGGYEQYF. CDR3 coding DNA: TGTGCCAGTAGTCTGAGAGGACAGGGCGGCTACGAGCAGTACTTC.